This paragraph covers one T cell receptor beta chain sequence. The record originates from a study of cytomegalovirus exposure and HLA in healthy donors. PCR involved 60 Vbeta and 13 Jbeta primers. Using immunoSEQ multiplex PCR, the repertoire was profiled, and TCRdb retains in-frame clones only, with some absent. This repertoire includes 100,000 to 150,000 clones. The V end lost 0 bases, the J end lost 6 bases, and 14 bases lay between the germline ends. The CDR3 contains 16 residues. Germline CDR1 is MGHRA and CDR2 is YSYEKL. V is TRBV4-1 and J is TRBJ2-2; tentative D call: TRBD2 (5 bases). The sequence was obtained from a woman aged 40 to 55 in good health and CMV-seropositive. The sample comprised PBMCs. CDR3 sequence reads: CASSQDAASRAGELFF. The DNA of the CDR3 is TGCGCCAGCAGCCAAGATGCGGCTAGCCGTGCCGGGGAGCTGTTTTTT.